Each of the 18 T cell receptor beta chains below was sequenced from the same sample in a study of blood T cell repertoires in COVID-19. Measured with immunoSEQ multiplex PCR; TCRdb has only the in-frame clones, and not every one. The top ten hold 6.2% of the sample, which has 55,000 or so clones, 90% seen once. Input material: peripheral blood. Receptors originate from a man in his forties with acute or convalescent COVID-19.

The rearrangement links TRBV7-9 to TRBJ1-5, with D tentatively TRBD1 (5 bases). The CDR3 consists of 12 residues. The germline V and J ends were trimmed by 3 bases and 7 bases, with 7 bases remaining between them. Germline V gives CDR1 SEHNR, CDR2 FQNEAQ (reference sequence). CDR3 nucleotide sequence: TGTGCCAGCAGCTTTTGGGGCCAGCCCCAGCATTTT. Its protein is CASSFWGQPQHF. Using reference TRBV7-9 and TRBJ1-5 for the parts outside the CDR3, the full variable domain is DTGVSQNPRHKITKRGQNVTFRCDPISEHNRLYWYRQTLGQGPEFLTYFQNEAQLEKSRLLSDRFSAERPKGSFSTLEIQRTEQGDSAMYLCASSFWGQPQHFGDGTRLSIL.

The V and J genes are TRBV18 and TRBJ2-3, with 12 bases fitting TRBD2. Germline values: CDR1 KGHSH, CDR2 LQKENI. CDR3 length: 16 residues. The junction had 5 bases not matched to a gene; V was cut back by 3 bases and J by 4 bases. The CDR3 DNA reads TGTGCCAGCTCACCTCTAGCGGGAGGGCCGGCAGATACGCAGTATTTT. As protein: CASSPLAGGPADTQYF.

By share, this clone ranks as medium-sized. The CDR3 nucleotides read TGTGCCAGCAGTTCTACCGGGGAGCTGTTTTTT. Translated, it gives CASSSTGELFF. The chain couples TRBV2 to TRBJ2-2, with D unclear. Germline values: CDR1 SNHLY, CDR2 FYNNEI. The CDR3 is 11 amino acids. V was clipped by 5 bases and J by 5 bases, with 3 bases between them.

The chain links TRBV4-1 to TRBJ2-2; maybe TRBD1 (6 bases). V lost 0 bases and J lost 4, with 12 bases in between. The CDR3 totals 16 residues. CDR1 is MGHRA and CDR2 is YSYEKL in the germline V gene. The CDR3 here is CASSQDTGWGTGELFF. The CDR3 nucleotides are TGCGCCAGCAGCCAAGATACAGGGTGGGGCACCGGGGAGCTGTTTTTT.

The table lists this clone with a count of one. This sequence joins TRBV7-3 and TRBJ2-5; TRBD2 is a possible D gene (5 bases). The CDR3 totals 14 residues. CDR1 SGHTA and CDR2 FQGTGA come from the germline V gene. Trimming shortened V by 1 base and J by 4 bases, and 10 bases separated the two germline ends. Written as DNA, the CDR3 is TGTGCCAGCAGCTTAAATGGGAGACCAGAGACCCAGTACTTC. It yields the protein CASSLNGRPETQYF. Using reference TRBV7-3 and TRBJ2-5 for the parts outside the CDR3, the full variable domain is GAGVSQTPSNKVTEKGKYVELRCDPISGHTALYWYRQSLGQGPEFLIYFQGTGAADDSGLPNDRFFAVRPEGSVSTLKIQRTERGDSAVYLCASSLNGRPETQYFGPGTRLLVL.

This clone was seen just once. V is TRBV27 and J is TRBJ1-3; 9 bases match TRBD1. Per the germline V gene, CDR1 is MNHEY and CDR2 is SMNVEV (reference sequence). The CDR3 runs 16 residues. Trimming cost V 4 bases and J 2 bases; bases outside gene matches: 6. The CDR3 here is CASSSPGQGPGNTIYF. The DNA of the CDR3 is TGTGCCAGCAGTTCACCGGGACAGGGACCTGGAAACACCATATATTTT.

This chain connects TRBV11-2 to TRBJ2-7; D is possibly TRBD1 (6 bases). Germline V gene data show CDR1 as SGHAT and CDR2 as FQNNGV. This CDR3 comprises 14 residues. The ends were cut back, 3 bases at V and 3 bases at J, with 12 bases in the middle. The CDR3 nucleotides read TGTGCCAGCAGCTTGCAAACCAGGGGCTACGAGCAGTACTTC. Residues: CASSLQTRGYEQYF.

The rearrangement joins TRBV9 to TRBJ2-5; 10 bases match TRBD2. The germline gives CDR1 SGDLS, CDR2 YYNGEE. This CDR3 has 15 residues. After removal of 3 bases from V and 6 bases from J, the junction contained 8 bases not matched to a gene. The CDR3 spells CASSEGAGGPQTQYF. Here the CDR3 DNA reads TGTGCCAGCAGCGAGGGAGCGGGAGGGCCCCAGACCCAGTACTTC.

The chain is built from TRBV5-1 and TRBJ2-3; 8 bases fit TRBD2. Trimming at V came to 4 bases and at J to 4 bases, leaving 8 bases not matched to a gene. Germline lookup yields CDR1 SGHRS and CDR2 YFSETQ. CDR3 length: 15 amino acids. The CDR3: CASSGGLAVSDTQYF. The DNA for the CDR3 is TGCGCCAGCAGCGGTGGACTAGCAGTATCAGATACGCAGTATTTT.

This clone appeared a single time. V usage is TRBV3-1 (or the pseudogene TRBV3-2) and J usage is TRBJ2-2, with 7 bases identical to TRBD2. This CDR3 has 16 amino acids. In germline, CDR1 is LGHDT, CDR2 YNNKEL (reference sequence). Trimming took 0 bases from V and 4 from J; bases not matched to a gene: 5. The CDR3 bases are TGTGCCAGCAGCCAAGATAGTGGCGGGAGCACCGGGGAGCTGTTTTTT. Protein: CASSQDSGGSTGELFF.

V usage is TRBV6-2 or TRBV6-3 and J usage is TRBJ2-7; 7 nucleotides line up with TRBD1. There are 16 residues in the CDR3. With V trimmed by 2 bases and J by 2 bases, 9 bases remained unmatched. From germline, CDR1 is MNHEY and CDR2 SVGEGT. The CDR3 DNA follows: TGTGCCAGCAGTTACCGGCAACTGACAGGGACCTACGAGCAGTACTTC. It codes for CASSYRQLTGTYEQYF.

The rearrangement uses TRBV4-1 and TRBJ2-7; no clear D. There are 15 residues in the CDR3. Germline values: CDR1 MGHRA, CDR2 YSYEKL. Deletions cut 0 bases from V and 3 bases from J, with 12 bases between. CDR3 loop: CASSQDLKPHYEQYF. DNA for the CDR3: TGCGCCAGCAGCCAAGATCTGAAACCACACTACGAGCAGTACTTC.

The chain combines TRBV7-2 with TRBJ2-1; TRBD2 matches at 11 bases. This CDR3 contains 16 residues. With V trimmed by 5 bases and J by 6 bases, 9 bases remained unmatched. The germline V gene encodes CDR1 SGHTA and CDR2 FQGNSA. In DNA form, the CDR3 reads TGTGCCAGCAGCCCCCGTAGCGGGAGGGCTAGCAATGAGCAGTTCTTC. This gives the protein CASSPRSGRASNEQFF.

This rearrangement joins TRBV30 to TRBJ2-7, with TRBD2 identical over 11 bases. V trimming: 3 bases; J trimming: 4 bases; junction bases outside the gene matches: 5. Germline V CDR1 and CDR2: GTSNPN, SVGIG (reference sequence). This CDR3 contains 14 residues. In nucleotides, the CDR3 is TGTGCCTGGAGCAGACTAGCGGGAAGGTACGAGCAGTACTTC. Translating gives CAWSRLAGRYEQYF.

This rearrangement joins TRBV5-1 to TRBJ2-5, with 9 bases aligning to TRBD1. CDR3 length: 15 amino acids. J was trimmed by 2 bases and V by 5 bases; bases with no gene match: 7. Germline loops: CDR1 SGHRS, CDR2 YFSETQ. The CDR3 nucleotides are TGCGCCAGCAGTTCCGACAGGGGGGGTCAAGAGACCCAGTACTTC. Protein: CASSSDRGGQETQYF.

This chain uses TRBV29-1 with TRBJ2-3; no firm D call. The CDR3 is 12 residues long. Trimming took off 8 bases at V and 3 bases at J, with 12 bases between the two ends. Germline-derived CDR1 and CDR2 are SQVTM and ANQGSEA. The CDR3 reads CSPEVQTDTQYF. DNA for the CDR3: TGCAGCCCTGAGGTGCAGACAGATACGCAGTATTTT.

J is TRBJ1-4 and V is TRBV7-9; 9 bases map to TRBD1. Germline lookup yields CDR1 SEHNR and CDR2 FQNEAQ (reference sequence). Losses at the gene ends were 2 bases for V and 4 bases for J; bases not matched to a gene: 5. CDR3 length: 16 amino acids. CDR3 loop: CASSLFGTGNNEKLFF. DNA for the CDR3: TGTGCCAGCAGCTTATTCGGGACAGGGAATAATGAAAAACTGTTTTTT. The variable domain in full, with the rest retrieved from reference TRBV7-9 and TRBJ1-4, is DTGVSQNPRHKITKRGQNVTFRCDPISEHNRLYWYRQTLGQGPEFLTYFQNEAQLEKSRLLSDRFSAERPKGSFSTLEIQRTEQGDSAMYLCASSLFGTGNNEKLFFGSGTQLSVL.

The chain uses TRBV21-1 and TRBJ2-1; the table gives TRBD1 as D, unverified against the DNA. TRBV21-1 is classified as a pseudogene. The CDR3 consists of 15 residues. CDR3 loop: CASSPQDRGYYEQFF. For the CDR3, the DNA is TGTGCCAGCAGCCCCCAGGACAGGGGGTACTATGAGCAGTTCTTC.